This TCR beta chain derives from a study of regulatory T cells in long-lasting Graves disease. Time point noted: newly diagnosed GD, antithyroid drugs for less than 3 months. RNA isolated from PBMCs was used to make the TCR library. Library construction for TCR beta used iRepertoire HTBI primers and Arm-PCR of CDR3 regions. Authors' data handling: From all samples, identification returned 14 TRBJ and approximately 67 TRBV segments. TCRdb reanalysed the multiplex PCR reads using MiXCR and keeps one entry per CDR3 protein. What appears here as the V and J calls and clone size reflects TCRdb's work, not the paper's. The table records approximately 460,000 distinct CDR3 sequences, over 15% of them present only once. The sample also formed part of further work on T cells in Graves' hyperthyroidism and ophthalmopathy. That study adds: The majority of expanded thyroid clonotypes above 0.001 also appeared in blood.

This specimen consisted of peripheral blood mononuclear cells (PBMCs), obtained at new diagnosis, from a patient treated with antithyroid drugs. This TCR was sampled from a woman aged 25 to 39 with Graves disease.

CDR3 DNA: TGTGCCAGCAGCCAGTCTACAGGGGCGGATGAGCAGTTCTTC. As protein: CASSQSTGADEQFF. The V call is TRBV12-3 or TRBV12-4, the J call TRBJ2-3, with TRBD1 identical over 7 bases. The tail of the sequence fits TRBJ2-1 better, so the J call may be wrong. The CDR3 totals 14 residues.